This T cell receptor (beta chain) was recorded in a study of response to subunit inactivated influenza vaccine. The CDR3 spans 13 residues. The ends were cut back, 4 bases at V and 6 bases at J, with 13 bases in the middle. Germline V gives CDR1 LNHNV, CDR2 YYDKDF (reference sequence). This clonotype was observed a few times. Its specificity is unknown. Study-wide results and limits: It was the authors' suggestion that each seasonal influenza vaccination recruits few new T cells.

TCRdb recomputed calls from the RT-PCR reads with MiXCR, one row per CDR3 protein. The data contain hundreds of thousands of distinct CDR3 sequences, roughly 14% of them seen just once; the ten biggest clones take up 6.5% to 8.5%. The chain recombines TRBV15 with TRBJ2-7; D call uncertain. The material was PBMCs from blood, obtained about 14 days before vaccination. The clonotype originates from a man aged 45-60 years who received an inactivated influenza vaccine. In DNA, the CDR3 is TGTGCCACCAGCATTACCCGAACACGCGAGCAGTACTTC. This sequence encodes CATSITRTREQYF. Supplemented by reference TRBV15 and TRBJ2-7, the full variable domain reads DAMVIQNPRYQVTQFGKPVTLSCSQTLNHNVMYWYQQKSSQAPKLLFHYYDKDFNNEADTPDNFQSRRPNTSFCFLDIRSPGLGDTAMYLCATSITRTREQYFGPGTRLTVT.